The rows below give T cell receptor beta chains drawn from one sample of a study of control samples from healthy donors and cancer patients. The repertoire was sequenced with immunoSEQ multiplex PCR; TCRdb's copy has only in-frame clones and lacks some. The profile shows 100,000 to 150,000 clones, over 80% of them singletons. Sequencing used PBMCs. Every receptor here comes from a man at least 80 years old with head and neck cancer. Both conserved end residues are part of each CDR3. A D gene is named only where the DNA matches it firmly. For some rows the clone size is stated as once, few or many, or as a class when expanded; others skip it.

>TRBJ2-7|TRBV10-3|-|-
TGTGCCATCACGGGGGCGGGCTACGAGCAGTACTTC
CAITGAGYEQYF
>TRBJ2-7|TRBV7-2|-|-
TGTGCCAGCAGCACAGGCCTTGTCCCCTACGAGCAGTACTTC
CASSTGLVPYEQYF
>TRBJ1-2|TRBV5-8|TRBD1|-
TGTGCCAGCAGCTTGGGCGGACAGGGACGGGATGGCTACACCTTC
CASSLGGQGRDGYTF
>TRBJ1-5|TRBV30|-|-
TGTGCCTGGAAAAGAGGGGGCAATCAGCCCCAGCATTTT
CAWKRGGNQPQHF
>TRBJ2-7|TRBV27|TRBD2|once
TGTGCCAGCAGTGCCGGGACTAGCGGTTTGTGGCAGTACTTC
CASSAGTSGLWQYF
>TRBJ1-1|TRBV7-9|TRBD1|-
TGTGCCAGCAGCGACGGGACAGGGGGCTTCACTGAAGCTTTCTTT
CASSDGTGGFTEAFF
>TRBJ1-2|TRBV19|TRBD1|-
TGTGCCAGTAGTGAAAGACAGGGGCCAGACTATGGCTACACCTTC
CASSERQGPDYGYTF
>TRBJ2-7|TRBV7-2|-|-
TGTGCCAGCAGTTTAGGGGCCGTCCCCTACGAGCAGTACTTC
CASSLGAVPYEQYF
>TRBJ1-2|TRBV9|TRBD1|-
TGTGCCAGCAGCGTAGGAGGGACAGAAGACTATGGCTACACCTTC
CASSVGGTEDYGYTF
>TRBJ2-7|TRBV2|-|-
TGTGCCAGCAGACCCGGCTCCTACGAGCAGTACTTC
CASRPGSYEQYF
>TRBJ2-3|TRBV7-6|TRBD2|-
TGTGCCAGCAGCCCGTATAGCGGGATACGCACAGATACGCAGTATTTT
CASSPYSGIRTDTQYF
>TRBJ1-5|TRBV7-6|-|-
TGTGCCAGCAGCTTAAGAGCTTCAGGGTCCGCGGGTCAGCCCCAGCATTTT
CASSLRASGSAGQPQHF
>TRBJ2-1|TRBV7-6|TRBD2|-
TGTGCCAGCAGCTTGGAACTAGCGGAGTTCAATGAGCAGTTCTTC
CASSLELAEFNEQFF
>TRBJ2-7|TRBV19|-|-
TGTGCCAGTAGCCCAGGGGTAGCCTACGAGCAGTACTTC
CASSPGVAYEQYF
>TRBJ1-2|TRBV6-6|-|-
TGTGCCAGCAGTTACGGGAGGGAGGATGGCTACACCTTC
CASSYGREDGYTF
>TRBJ1-4|TRBV18|-|-
TGTGCCAGCTCACCATACCGGGCGGCAACTAATGAAAAACTGTTTTTT
CASSPYRAATNEKLFF
>TRBJ1-1|TRBV27|-|-
TGTGCCAGCATCCCCGGAGGAGTTCCGAACACTGAAGCTTTCTTT
CASIPGGVPNTEAFF
>TRBJ2-7|TRBV7-8|TRBD2|-
TGTGCCAGCAGCTATGGACTAGCGGGGGTGTACGAGCAGTACTTC
CASSYGLAGVYEQYF
>TRBJ1-2|TRBV7-9|TRBD1|-
TGTGCCAGCAGCCCGGGGACAGGGAGCTATGGCTACACCTTC
CASSPGTGSYGYTF
>TRBJ1-1|TRBV5-1|-|few
TGCGCCAGCAGCTTGTCAGGGGTGAACACTGAAGCTTTCTTT
CASSLSGVNTEAFF
>TRBJ1-2|TRBV5-1|TRBD1|-
TGCGCCAGCAGCTTTCGAGACAGGGTCTATGGCTACACCTTC
CASSFRDRVYGYTF
>TRBJ2-2|TRBV6-5|TRBD2|-
TGTGCCAGCAGTTACTTTAGCGGGGGCACCGGGGAGCTGTTTTTT
CASSYFSGGTGELFF
>TRBJ2-5|TRBV5-5|-|-
TGTGCCAGCAGCTTCGCGGAGACCCAGTACTTC
CASSFAETQYF
>TRBJ1-4|TRBV24-1|-|-
TGTGCCACCAGTGGGGGGCCTCTGAGGAATGAAAAACTGTTTTTT
CATSGGPLRNEKLFF
>TRBJ2-2|TRBV11-2|-|-
TGTGCCAGCAGCTTAGAGGGAAACGCGAACACCGGGGAGCTGTTTTTT
CASSLEGNANTGELFF
>TRBJ1-1|TRBV6-5|-|-
TGTGCCAGCAGCTACTGGACAGCCAACACTGAAGCTTTCTTT
CASSYWTANTEAFF
>TRBJ2-2|TRBV11-2|-|-
TGTGCCAGCAGCTTCGGACTACCGGGCACCGGGGAGCTGTTTTTT
CASSFGLPGTGELFF
>TRBJ2-7|TRBV6-5|-|-
TGTGCCAGCAGTTACACTCGCGACTCCTACGAGCAGTACTTC
CASSYTRDSYEQYF
>TRBJ1-3|TRBV2|-|-
TGTGCCAGCAGTGAAGTGGGGGGCTTCTCTGGAAACACCATATATTTT
CASSEVGGFSGNTIYF
>TRBJ2-7|TRBV6-6|TRBD2|-
TGTGCCAGCAGTTACTCGGGCGGGAGGCGGTACTTC
CASSYSGGRRYF
>TRBJ1-3|TRBV3-1/TRBV3-2|-|-
TGTGCCAGCAGCCAAAGAGCGAGAAACACCATATATTTT
CASSQRARNTIYF
>TRBJ2-7|TRBV13|TRBD2|-
TGTGCCAGCAGTCCCCTTGGGGGGGGCTACGAGCAGTACTTC
CASSPLGGGYEQYF
>TRBJ1-1|TRBV6-1|-|-
TGTGCCAGCAGTGAATGGGCGGGCGCTGAAGCTTTCTTT
CASSEWAGAEAFF
>TRBJ2-5|TRBV11-2|-|-
TGTGCCAGCAGCATTCAAGAGACCCAGTACTTC
CASSIQETQYF
>TRBJ1-1|TRBV27|-|-
TGTGCCAGCAGTTTAAAAGGGCCTCCTAACACTGAAGCTTTCTTT
CASSLKGPPNTEAFF
>TRBJ1-1|TRBV5-5|-|-
TGTGCCAGCAGCCAGGTCATAGGGCTGGAAGCTTTCTTT
CASSQVIGLEAFF
>TRBJ1-4|TRBV2|-|-
TGTGCCAGCAGTGATAGATCAACTAATGAAAAACTGTTTTTT
CASSDRSTNEKLFF